Each of the 24 T cell receptor beta chains below was sequenced from the same sample in a study of control samples from healthy donors and cancer patients. Data came from immunoSEQ multiplex PCR; TCRdb stores just in-frame clones and leaves some out. The profile covers under 450,000 clones, with roughly 90% appearing a single time and about 6.3% taken by the ten largest. The material sequenced was PBMCs. The receptors come from a man aged 35 to 55 with head and neck cancer.

The chain uses TRBV27 and TRBJ2-1, with D unresolved. The CDR3 contains 13 residues. The germline V gene has CDR1 MNHEY and CDR2 SMNVEV (reference sequence). The ends were cut back, 5 bases at V and 4 bases at J, with 9 bases in the middle. The CDR3 DNA is TGTGCCAGCAGTATGTCGAGGTACAATGAGCAGTTCTTC. Translated, it gives CASSMSRYNEQFF.

The V gene is TRBV27, the J gene TRBJ2-7; 11 positions match TRBD2. CDR3 length: 16 amino acids. Losses at the gene ends were 2 bases for V and 4 bases for J; bases not matched to a gene: 7. Germline CDR1 MNHEY, CDR2 SMNVEV (reference sequence). The CDR3 spells CASSLDYGTSGYEQYF. DNA of the CDR3: TGTGCCAGCAGTTTAGACTACGGGACTAGCGGTTACGAGCAGTACTTC.

The chain is built from TRBV27 and TRBJ1-1; 10 bases fit TRBD1. From germline, CDR1 is MNHEY and CDR2 SMNVEV (reference sequence). This CDR3 contains 17 residues. V lost 7 bases and J lost 0; bases outside the gene matches: 11. CDR3 bases: TGTGCCAGCAAAAAGGGACAGGGGATGCCCATGAACACTGAAGCTTTCTTT. It codes for CASKKGQGMPMNTEAFF.

The rearrangement links TRBV29-1 to TRBJ1-2, with TRBD1 matching over 9 bases. V lost 0 bases, J lost 0 bases, and 11 bases stayed unmatched. Looked up from germline, CDR1 is SQVTM and CDR2 is ANQGSEA. CDR3 length equals 18 residues. The CDR3 is CSVEDRGTGITTNYGYTF. The CDR3 region has the DNA TGCAGCGTTGAAGATCGCGGGACAGGGATAACGACTAACTATGGCTACACCTTC. Looking up the rest from reference TRBV29-1 and TRBJ1-2 gives the full variable domain: SAVISQKPSRDICQRGTSLTIQCQVDSQVTMMFWYRQQPGQSLTLIATANQGSEATYESGFVIDKFPISRPNLTFSTLTVSNMSPEDSSIYLCSVEDRGTGITTNYGYTFGSGTRLTVV.

The chain links TRBV6-2 or TRBV6-3 to TRBJ1-2, with unresolved D. Germline values: CDR1 MNHEY, CDR2 SVGEGT. The CDR3 has 12 amino acids. V gave up 4 bases and J gave up 9 bases, with 12 bases separating them. Written as DNA, the CDR3 is TGTGCCAGCAGTTCTGTGGCTGCGAGCTACACCTTC. Translating gives CASSSVAASYTF.

The chain uses TRBV5-4 and TRBJ1-5; maybe TRBD1 (5 bases). This CDR3 has 15 residues. The germline V and J ends were trimmed by 4 bases and 1 base, with 12 bases remaining between them. Germline loops: CDR1 SGHNT, CDR2 YYREEE (reference sequence). CDR3 protein: CASSVQGVSNQPQHF. The CDR3 DNA is TGTGCCAGCAGCGTGCAAGGGGTAAGCAATCAGCCCCAGCATTTT.

The CDR3 here is CASAASKSNQPQHF. As DNA, the CDR3 is TGTGCCAGCGCCGCGTCGAAAAGCAATCAGCCCCAGCATTTT. The J gene is TRBJ1-5, the V gene TRBV6-5; D gene ambiguous. Germline assignment: CDR1 MNHEY and CDR2 SVGAGI. The CDR3 runs 14 residues. The V and J ends lost 8 bases and 1 base respectively, with 12 bases between them.

This clone was recorded a few times. The gene calls are TRBV11-2 and TRBJ2-1, with D possibly being TRBD1 (6 bases). Trimming took off 8 bases at V and 6 bases at J, with 14 bases between the two ends. This CDR3 contains 13 residues. Germline assignment: CDR1 SGHAT and CDR2 FQNNGV. Written as DNA, the CDR3 is TGTGCCAGCGGCCAGGACAGACGCAATGAGCAGTTCTTC. Translation: CASGQDRRNEQFF.

This clone came up a few times. The CDR3 DNA reads as TGTGCCAGCAACAGGGGGCTGGGCGGGGAGCTGTTTTTT. This sequence encodes CASNRGLGGELFF. The rearrangement joins TRBV6-5 to TRBJ2-2; TRBD1 matches at 9 bases. This CDR3 region has 13 residues. After removal of 7 bases from V and 7 bases from J, the junction contained 4 bases not matched to a gene. Germline V gene sequence: CDR1 MNHEY, CDR2 SVGAGI.

This chain uses TRBV19 with TRBJ2-7; tentative D call: TRBD2 (6 bases). The CDR3 consists of 14 residues. Germline V gene data show CDR1 as LNHDA and CDR2 as SQIVND (reference sequence). Deletions cut 5 bases from V and 2 bases from J, with 13 bases between. The CDR3 is CASSPGTEPYEQYF. CDR3 nucleotides: TGTGCCAGTAGTCCCGGGACTGAGCCCTACGAGCAGTACTTC.

This clone was picked up a small number of times. The chain joins TRBV29-1 to TRBJ2-1, with TRBD1 as a possible D gene (6 bases). V was shortened by 2 bases and J by 2 bases, with 16 bases between the two germline ends. This CDR3 comprises 16 residues. CDR1 SQVTM and CDR2 ANQGSEA come from the germline V gene. Here the CDR3 reads CSVESPGRGAYNEQFF. CDR3 in DNA: TGCAGCGTTGAAAGCCCCGGCAGGGGAGCCTACAATGAGCAGTTCTTC.

The V call is TRBV28, the J call TRBJ2-5, with TRBD2 identical over 7 bases. CDR3 length: 15 amino acids. V dropped 4 bases and J dropped 1; count of bases not matched to a gene: 6. Germline CDR1 MDHEN, CDR2 SYDVKM. CDR3 sequence reads: CASSSREQLQETQYF. As DNA, the CDR3 is TGTGCCAGCAGTTCGCGGGAGCAGCTCCAAGAGACCCAGTACTTC. Together with reference TRBV28 and TRBJ2-5, the CDR3 gives the full variable domain: DVKVTQSSRYLVKRTGEKVFLECVQDMDHENMFWYRQDPGLGLRLIYFSYDVKMKEKGDIPEGYSVSREKKERFSLILESASTNQTSMYLCASSSREQLQETQYFGPGTRLLVL.

The rearrangement links TRBV18 to TRBJ2-1, with 8 bases that match TRBD1. Trimming cost V 4 bases and J 10 bases; bases outside gene matches: 21. The CDR3 is 18 amino acids. Germline-derived CDR1 and CDR2 are KGHSH and LQKENI. The CDR3 DNA sequence: TGTGCCAGCTCACGACCGGGGCGGCCGATGAAAGGACAGGGCGAGCAGTTCTTC. It yields the protein CASSRPGRPMKGQGEQFF.

The sample holds one count of this clone. This chain joins TRBV7-2 and TRBJ2-7, with D perhaps TRBD1 (5 bases). This CDR3 comprises 15 residues. CDR1 SGHTA and CDR2 FQGNSA come from the germline V gene. The ends were cut back, 1 base at V and 2 bases at J, with 12 bases in the middle. The CDR3 spells CASSLEGIGTYEQYF. CDR3 coding DNA: TGTGCCAGCAGCTTAGAGGGGATAGGAACCTACGAGCAGTACTTC. Full variable domain (remainder filled in from reference TRBV7-2 and TRBJ2-7): GAGVSQSPSNKVTEKGKDVELRCDPISGHTALYWYRQSLGQGLEFLIYFQGNSAPDKSGLPSDRFSAERTGGSVSTLTIQRTQQEDSAVYLCASSLEGIGTYEQYFGPGTRLTVT.

The chain combines TRBV6-5 with TRBJ2-7, with a weak D call TRBD2 (5 bases). This CDR3 comprises 15 residues. Germline loops: CDR1 MNHEY, CDR2 SVGAGI. V was trimmed by 6 bases and J by 4 bases, leaving 19 bases between them. CDR3: CASRPGFPTLYEQYF. In DNA, the CDR3 is TGTGCCAGCAGGCCGGGATTCCCAACCTTATACGAGCAGTACTTC.

Here the CDR3 reads CASSGTGAYEQYF. CDR3 sequence (DNA): TGTGCCAGCAGTGGGACAGGGGCCTACGAGCAGTACTTC. The genes are TRBV2 and TRBJ2-7; 9 bases are shared with TRBD1. Germline V gene lookup returns CDR1 SNHLY and CDR2 FYNNEI. V shed 4 bases, J shed 2 bases, and the junction held 0 bases outside the gene matches. The CDR3 runs to 13 residues.

The rearrangement uses TRBV28 and TRBJ1-2; 8 bases align to TRBD1. The germline CDR1 and CDR2 sequences are MDHEN and SYDVKM. The ends lost 10 bases at V and 6 bases at J; junction bases unmatched: 10. This CDR3 is 13 amino acids long. CDR3 in amino acids: CATLRDRLNGYTF. CDR3 DNA: TGTGCCACCCTCCGGGACAGGCTTAATGGCTACACCTTC.

The sample holds a few counts of this clone. The chain recombines TRBV2 with TRBJ1-5, with D possibly TRBD1 on 6 matching bases. Trimming removed 6 bases at V and 3 bases at J, with 12 bases between. This CDR3 contains 14 residues. Germline V CDR1 and CDR2: SNHLY, FYNNEI. DNA of the CDR3: TGTGCCAGCAGCTTGGACAGATTCAATCAGCCCCAGCATTTT. This gives the protein CASSLDRFNQPQHF.

The V and J genes are TRBV5-1 and TRBJ2-3; D possibly corresponds to TRBD2 (5 bases). The germline CDR1 and CDR2 sequences are SGHRS and YFSETQ. V was cut by 0 bases and J by 4 bases, with 15 bases left in between. This CDR3 comprises 16 residues. The CDR3 loop reads CASSLGMLRVPDTQYF. The CDR3 DNA reads as TGCGCCAGCAGCTTGGGAATGTTGCGGGTGCCAGATACGCAGTATTTT.

The chain links TRBV7-3 to TRBJ2-1; 7 bases agree with TRBD2. V was clipped by 3 bases and J by 8 bases; unmatched bases: 7. This CDR3 region has 14 residues. From germline, CDR1 is SGHTA and CDR2 FQGTGA. The CDR3, as DNA: TGTGCCAGCAGCTTCTCGGGGGGAGTCGATGAGCAGTTCTTC. Translation: CASSFSGGVDEQFF.

The DNA of the CDR3 is TGTGCCAGCTCACCGGTGGGGGACAGCTCCTACGAGCAGTACTTC. As protein: CASSPVGDSSYEQYF. The chain joins TRBV18 to TRBJ2-7, with TRBD1 matching over 7 bases. J was trimmed by 0 bases and V by 3 bases; bases with no gene match: 5. CDR1 and CDR2 from the germline V gene are KGHSH and LQKENI. The CDR3 has 15 amino acids. Looking up the rest from reference TRBV18 and TRBJ2-7 gives the full variable domain: NAGVMQNPRHLVRRRGQEARLRCSPMKGHSHVYWYRQLPEEGLKFMVYLQKENIIDESGMPKERFSAEFPKEGPSILRIQQVVRGDSAAYFCASSPVGDSSYEQYFGPGTRLTVT.

The gene calls are TRBV6-5 and TRBJ2-2; D is possibly TRBD1 (6 bases). The V end lost 6 bases, the J end lost 3 bases, and 11 bases lay between the germline ends. Germline V gene sequence: CDR1 MNHEY, CDR2 SVGAGI. This CDR3 has 14 amino acids. Here the CDR3 reads CASSGQYDTGELFF. The CDR3 DNA sequence: TGTGCCAGCAGCGGACAGTACGACACCGGGGAGCTGTTTTTT.

J is TRBJ2-2 and V is TRBV28; 11 bases map to TRBD2. Per the germline V gene, CDR1 is MDHEN and CDR2 is SYDVKM. V lost 3 bases to trimming and J lost 8 bases; unmatched junction nucleotides: 8. This CDR3 has 16 amino acids. For the CDR3, the DNA is TGTGCCAGCAGTTTTGGGACTAGCGGTCCCAGGGGGGAGCTGTTTTTT. Translation: CASSFGTSGPRGELFF.

The chain carries TRBV20-1 and TRBJ2-7; D is possibly TRBD1 or TRBD2 (5 bases each). V was shortened by 3 bases and J by 5 bases, with 14 bases between the two germline ends. The CDR3 contains 13 residues. From germline, CDR1 is DFQATT and CDR2 SNEGSKA (reference sequence). The CDR3 loop reads CSASWQGVNEQYF. CDR3 sequence (DNA): TGCAGTGCTAGTTGGCAGGGAGTCAACGAGCAGTACTTC.